The next 23 T cell receptor beta chains were all read from a single sample in a study of tumor-infiltrating lymphocytes in localized non-small cell lung cancer. Libraries were prepared by immunoSEQ multiplex PCR; TCRdb keeps only in-frame clonotypes and omits some of them. Of roughly 8,900 clones listed, about 63% are singletons. The sample comprised uninvolved lung tissue not adjacent to the tumor. These receptors were obtained from a human donor with non-small cell lung cancer.

V usage is TRBV7-6 and J usage is TRBJ2-1, with TRBD2 as a possible D gene (5 bases). Deletions cut 5 bases from V and 6 bases from J, with 8 bases between. CDR3 length equals 12 residues. Germline assignment: CDR1 SGHVS and CDR2 FNYEAQ. The CDR3 region has the DNA TGTGCCAGCAGCCCGGACTCCAATGAGCAGTTCTTC. Residues: CASSPDSNEQFF.

The J gene is TRBJ2-3, the V gene TRBV29-1; TRBD2 aligns across 7 bases. V was pared by 3 bases and J by 1 base, with 4 bases of the junction left unmatched. The length of the CDR3 is 14 residues. In germline, CDR1 is SQVTM, CDR2 ANQGSEA. The CDR3 here is CSVDLRERTDTQYF. The DNA for the CDR3 is TGCAGCGTTGATCTGCGGGAGCGCACAGATACGCAGTATTTT.

Only a few counts were recorded for this clone. The chain links TRBV28 to TRBJ1-5; D is uncertain. Looked up from germline, CDR1 is MDHEN and CDR2 is SYDVKM. The CDR3 has 12 amino acids. The V end was cut by 11 bases, the J end by 7 bases, with 15 bases between. Here the CDR3 reads CAEGLRGQPQHF. The CDR3 region has the DNA TGTGCCGAAGGACTGAGAGGACAGCCCCAGCATTTT.

The CDR3 sequence: CASSLDMSEQFF. The CDR3 DNA reads TGTGCCAGCAGCTTAGATATGAGTGAGCAGTTCTTC. The chain couples TRBV7-2 to TRBJ2-1; D ambiguous. CDR3 length: 12 residues. V dropped 1 base and J dropped 9 bases, with 7 bases sitting between them. Germline loops: CDR1 SGHTA, CDR2 FQGNSA.

The sample holds a few counts of this clone. This chain's CDR3 is CASSVGQGHDEQFF. The CDR3 DNA is TGCGCCAGCAGCGTGGGACAGGGGCACGATGAGCAGTTCTTC. The rearrangement uses TRBV5-1 and TRBJ2-1; 10 positions agree with TRBD1. Germline assignment: CDR1 SGHRS and CDR2 YFSETQ. This CDR3 has 14 residues. After removal of 4 bases from V and 8 bases from J, the junction contained 6 bases not matched to a gene.

The chain uses TRBV6-5 and TRBJ2-1, with D uncertain. Looked up from germline, CDR1 is MNHEY and CDR2 is SVGAGI. Trimming took off 5 bases at V and 4 bases at J, with 3 bases between the two ends. The CDR3 length is 11 residues. The DNA for the CDR3 is TGTGCCAGCAGTAGGTACAATGAGCAGTTCTTC. Residues: CASSRYNEQFF.

This chain uses TRBV7-2 with TRBJ1-2; D possibly corresponds to TRBD1 (5 bases). This CDR3 has 15 amino acids. V was pared by 2 bases and J by 4 bases, with 14 bases between. Germline CDR1 SGHTA, CDR2 FQGNSA. CDR3 DNA sequence: TGTGCCAGCAGCTTATTAGACAGAATCTCCTATGGCTACACCTTC. This codes for CASSLLDRISYGYTF.

The rearrangement uses TRBV27 and TRBJ2-3; a weak D match, TRBD2 (6 bases). This CDR3 has 15 amino acids. With 6 bases removed from V and 2 bases from J, the gap between germline ends came to 15 bases. Germline V gene sequence: CDR1 MNHEY, CDR2 SMNVEV (reference sequence). CDR3 bases: TGTGCCAGCAGCTTGGGGACTGGCACCACAGATACGCAGTATTTT. This sequence encodes CASSLGTGTTDTQYF.

This clone appeared a few times. The chain is built from TRBV19 and TRBJ1-2, with D unclear. The germline gives CDR1 LNHDA, CDR2 SQIVND (reference sequence). Trimming took off 5 bases at V and 4 bases at J, with 2 bases between the two ends. The CDR3 is 10 residues long. CDR3 protein: CASSRYGYTF. CDR3 DNA: TGTGCCAGTAGTCGCTATGGCTACACCTTC.

The chain has TRBV4-1 and TRBJ2-1; D not resolved. Germline V lookup: CDR1 MGHRA, CDR2 YSYEKL. Trimming removed 5 bases from V and 5 bases from J, with 10 bases in between. The length of the CDR3 is 13 residues. The CDR3 DNA is TGCGCCAGCAGCAAGGCTGGGCACAATGAGCAGTTCTTC. Amino acid sequence: CASSKAGHNEQFF.

The rearrangement links TRBV28 to TRBJ2-7; D is unresolved. CDR3 length equals 12 residues. Germline values: CDR1 MDHEN, CDR2 SYDVKM. Trimming cost V 1 base and J 3 bases, with 4 bases left between them. The CDR3: CASSLSGYEQYF. CDR3 coding DNA: TGTGCCAGCAGTTTATCCGGCTACGAGCAGTACTTC.

The chain recombines TRBV28 with TRBJ2-7; D is perhaps TRBD1 or TRBD2 (5 bases each). Trimming took 3 bases from V and 6 from J, leaving 12 bases between them. This CDR3 contains 13 residues. Germline CDR1 MDHEN, CDR2 SYDVKM. The chain's CDR3 is CASSFNTRGEQYF. The CDR3 nucleotides are TGTGCCAGCAGTTTTAATACTAGGGGCGAGCAGTACTTC.

The genes are TRBV7-2 and TRBJ2-7, with 8 bases identical to TRBD1. Germline V gene lookup returns CDR1 SGHTA and CDR2 FQGNSA. Trimming at V came to 5 bases and at J to 7 bases, leaving 7 bases not matched to a gene. The CDR3 is made up of 13 amino acids. Here the CDR3 reads CASSPQGAGEQYF. The CDR3 bases are TGTGCCAGCAGCCCCCAGGGGGCAGGGGAGCAGTACTTC.

This rearrangement joins TRBV11-3 to TRBJ2-7; TRBD1 is a possible D gene (6 bases). Trimming cost V 4 bases and J 3 bases, with 16 bases left between them. The CDR3 runs 15 residues. Germline CDR1 SGHNT, CDR2 YENEEA. Here the CDR3 DNA reads TGTGCCAGCAGCTCACGACAGGACACCCTCTACGAGCAGTACTTC. Translation: CASSSRQDTLYEQYF.

This chain connects TRBV23-1 to TRBJ2-5; tentative D call: TRBD2 (6 bases). TRBV23-1 is an open reading frame, and its role is uncertain. V was shortened by 2 bases and J by 0 bases, with 10 bases between the two germline ends. CDR3 length: 15 amino acids. This CDR3 is CASSQAGGDQETQYF. In DNA form, the CDR3 reads TGCGCCAGCAGTCAAGCGGGCGGGGACCAAGAGACCCAGTACTTC.

This clone was recorded once. This chain connects TRBV7-2 to TRBJ2-1; 12 nucleotides match TRBD2. The CDR3 extends over 16 amino acids. With V trimmed by 5 bases and J by 7 bases, 9 bases remained unmatched. Per the germline V gene, CDR1 is SGHTA and CDR2 is FQGNSA. CDR3 sequence (DNA): TGTGCCAGCAGCGACCGGACTAGCGGGACGAGAAATGAGCAGTTCTTC. Translated: CASSDRTSGTRNEQFF.

V gene TRBV9 combines with J gene TRBJ1-1, with 9 nucleotides matching TRBD1. The V gene end was trimmed by 4 bases and the J gene end by 4 bases; junction bases not matched to a gene: 5. Germline lookup yields CDR1 SGDLS and CDR2 YYNGEE. The CDR3 runs to 14 residues. Here the CDR3 DNA reads TGTGCCAGCAGCCTGACGGACAGGGGCACTGAAGCTTTCTTT. Translating it yields CASSLTDRGTEAFF.

The V and J genes are TRBV9 and TRBJ1-1, with D tentatively TRBD1 (6 bases). V was trimmed by 4 bases and J by 8 bases, leaving 12 bases between them. The germline gives CDR1 SGDLS, CDR2 YYNGEE. The CDR3 covers 12 residues. CDR3 amino acids: CASSPSRGEAFF. The CDR3, as DNA: TGTGCCAGCAGCCCCTCGAGGGGGGAAGCTTTCTTT.

This chain links TRBV5-6 with TRBJ2-1; 7 nucleotides match TRBD2. The V gene end was trimmed by 7 bases and the J gene end by 7 bases; junction bases not matched to a gene: 8. The CDR3 totals 13 residues. Germline V gene lookup returns CDR1 SGHDT and CDR2 YYEEEE. CDR3 coding DNA: TGTGCCAGCGGGAGGGCCAACCGGAATGAGCAGTTCTTC. Translated, it gives CASGRANRNEQFF.

In this sample, this clone is medium-sized. The V gene is TRBV19, the J gene TRBJ2-6; tentatively, D is TRBD2 (6 bases). There are 14 residues in the CDR3. Germline CDR1 is LNHDA and CDR2 is SQIVND (reference sequence). Deletions cut 5 bases from V and 2 bases from J, with 7 bases between. Here the CDR3 DNA reads TGTGCCAGTAGTTGGGGGGCTGGGGCCAACGTCCTGACTTTC. Amino acid sequence: CASSWGAGANVLTF.

The chain employs TRBV5-4 and TRBJ2-1; 8 bases are a match to TRBD2. Trimming at V came to 0 bases and at J to 4 bases, leaving 6 bases not matched to a gene. The CDR3 is 16 amino acids. The germline gives CDR1 SGHNT, CDR2 YYREEE (reference sequence). CDR3 sequence: CASSLAGGGFYNEQFF. Here the CDR3 DNA reads TGTGCCAGCAGCTTGGCGGGGGGGGGATTTTACAATGAGCAGTTCTTC.

This clone was seen a single time. The genes are TRBV5-1 and TRBJ2-1; D ambiguous. This CDR3 comprises 13 residues. In germline, CDR1 is SGHRS, CDR2 YFSETQ. V was pared by 0 bases and J by 8 bases, with 9 bases between. In DNA, the CDR3 is TGCGCCAGCAGCTTGGGTAGTAGTGATGAGCAGTTCTTC. Amino acid sequence: CASSLGSSDEQFF.

A few counts support this clone. This sequence joins TRBV5-1 and TRBJ1-1; 8 bases are a match to TRBD1. The V gene's germline CDR1 is SGHRS and CDR2 YFSETQ. V shed 2 bases, J shed 5 bases, and the junction held 8 bases outside the gene matches. The CDR3 has 15 amino acids. The CDR3 is CASSFQGARDTEAFF. The CDR3 coding sequence is TGCGCCAGCAGCTTTCAGGGGGCGCGAGATACTGAAGCTTTCTTT.